The 25 T cell receptor beta chains in this list originate from one sample, sequenced in a study of human T cells and chemical hapten exposure (dated by TCRdb to the early 2020s). Libraries were constructed by RACE. Sequencing was carried out with a NextSeq 500. TCRdb redid the processing of the public reads, applying fastp at Q25 and MiXCR, and retained in-frame beta chains. When rows share a CDR3 protein, they turn into one entry using the most common DNA and genes. The sample table contains some 360,000 distinct CDR3 sequences; only one count was recorded for 5.1% of them. 2.6% of the sample is held by the ten biggest clonotypes. What this sample's time point label stands for: pre-sensitization, week 0. Explained via the paper, the treatment or condition label denotes: therapeutic diphenylcyclopropenone sensitization with weekly scalp DPC. The sample consisted of whole blood, taken in connection with sensitization to the hapten diphenylcyclopropenone (DPC). Receptors originate from a woman aged 45-65 years with alopecia areata. Some clones in this sample may be carry-over from other donors' samples.

Many counts were recorded for this clonotype. This rearrangement joins TRBV29-1 to TRBJ1-1; tentatively, D is TRBD1 (5 bases). V lost 8 bases and J lost 1, with 14 bases in between. From germline, CDR1 is SQVTM and CDR2 ANQGSEA. This CDR3 spans 13 amino acids. CDR3 amino acids: CSFRLGTNTEAFF. DNA for the CDR3: TGCAGCTTCCGACTGGGGACGAACACTGAAGCTTTCTTT.

This clonotype was detected ten times or more. J is TRBJ1-6 and V is TRBV5-1, with D hard to call. Trimming shortened V by 4 bases and J by 6 bases, and 11 bases separated the two germline ends. Germline CDR1 reads SGHRS; CDR2 reads YFSETQ. CDR3 length: 14 amino acids. CDR3 region: CASSQTEGNSPLHF. CDR3 DNA: TGCGCCAGCAGCCAAACTGAGGGTAATTCACCCCTCCACTTT.

This clonotype was observed a handful of times. The rearrangement links TRBV3-1 to TRBJ1-1; a possible D gene is TRBD1 (5 bases). This CDR3 comprises 13 residues. V lost 1 base and J 11 bases, leaving 14 bases between the germline ends. CDR1 LGHDT and CDR2 YNNKEL come from the germline V gene (reference sequence). CDR3 residues: CASSQVVGGKAFF. The DNA of the CDR3 is TGTGCCAGCAGCCAAGTAGTCGGGGGGAAGGCTTTCTTT.

The V call is TRBV27, the J call TRBJ2-7; no definite D call. The V and J ends lost 2 bases and 5 bases respectively, with 16 bases between them. The CDR3 has 15 residues. Looked up from germline, CDR1 is MNHEY and CDR2 is SMNVEV (reference sequence). The CDR3 region is CASSLQTPKADEQYF. In nucleotides, the CDR3 is TGTGCCAGCAGTTTACAGACCCCAAAAGCCGACGAGCAGTACTTC.

This clonotype was counted ten times or more. The chain uses TRBV5-5 and TRBJ1-1, with TRBD1 matching over 11 bases. The V and J ends lost 4 bases and 4 bases, in that order; junction bases with no gene match: 3. Germline CDR1 reads SGHKS; CDR2 reads YYEKEE (reference sequence). The CDR3 is 14 residues long. The CDR3 coding sequence is TGTGCCAGCAGCCGGACAGGGGGCTTCACTGAAGCTTTCTTT. Its translation is CASSRTGGFTEAFF.

This clonotype was seen many times. V usage is TRBV7-8 and J usage is TRBJ1-5, with D possibly being TRBD1 (6 bases). This CDR3 contains 14 residues. Germline V gives CDR1 SGHVS, CDR2 FQNEAQ. Trimming cost V 4 bases and J 10 bases, with 17 bases left between them. The CDR3 sequence is CASSSQSQGRPQHF. CDR3 nucleotide sequence: TGTGCCAGCAGCTCTCAATCACAGGGCCGCCCCCAGCATTTT.

This clonotype was seen at least ten times. J is TRBJ2-5 and V is TRBV7-2; TRBD2 is a possible D gene (5 bases). Germline CDR1 is SGHTA and CDR2 is FQGNSA. V was cut by 6 bases and J by 3 bases, with 5 bases left in between. This CDR3 is 11 amino acids long. The CDR3: CASRREETQYF. In DNA form, the CDR3 reads TGTGCCAGCAGGAGGGAAGAGACCCAGTACTTC.

This clonotype was found a few times. The chain couples TRBV18 to TRBJ2-7, with TRBD1 identical over 8 bases. Germline CDR1 KGHSH, CDR2 LQKENI. This CDR3 has 13 amino acids. The junction had 8 bases not matched to a gene; V was cut back by 8 bases and J by 5 bases. The DNA of the CDR3 is TGTGCCAGCGAGCAGGGGGCACGGAACGAGCAGTACTTC. Its protein is CASEQGARNEQYF.

In its sample, this clonotype was seen many times. The V and J genes are TRBV29-1 and TRBJ1-3; 8 positions match TRBD1. Germline CDR1 and CDR2: SQVTM and ANQGSEA. Germline trimming cut 5 bases from V and 0 bases from J; bases unmatched to any gene: 3. This CDR3 spans 14 amino acids. The CDR3 DNA is TGCAGCGTTACAACAGGGGGCTCTGGAAACACCATATATTTT. Its translation is CSVTTGGSGNTIYF.

The table lists this clonotype with many counts. The V gene is TRBV6-4, the J gene TRBJ2-2; D is perhaps TRBD2 (6 bases). The CDR3 has 14 amino acids. Per the germline V gene, CDR1 is MRHNA and CDR2 is SNTAGT. V lost 6 bases, J lost 1 base, and 9 bases lay in between. In DNA, the CDR3 is TGTGCCAGCAGAGGTAGCGGGAACACCGGGGAGCTGTTTTTT. Encoded protein: CASRGSGNTGELFF.

This clonotype was counted at least ten times. This chain uses TRBV4-2 with TRBJ2-3, with 12 bases lining up with TRBD2. V trimming: 1 base; J trimming: 2 bases; junction bases outside the gene matches: 7. Germline CDR1 is LGHNA and CDR2 is YNFKEQ. This CDR3 has 18 amino acids. This chain's CDR3 is CASSQAMTSGRDTDTQYF. CDR3 coding DNA: TGTGCCAGCAGCCAAGCGATGACTAGCGGGAGAGACACAGATACGCAGTATTTT.

This clonotype was seen many times. The V and J genes are TRBV6-2 or TRBV6-3 and TRBJ1-1; possible D gene TRBD1, 5 bases. The V gene lost 2 bases and the J gene lost 6 bases, with 13 bases spanning the gap. Germline loops: CDR1 MNHEY, CDR2 SVGEGT. The CDR3 length is 14 residues. The CDR3 bases are TGTGCCAGCAGTTACAGGACGGGGGGAGCTGAAGCTTTCTTT. It yields the protein CASSYRTGGAEAFF.

This clonotype was detected ten times or more. The chain carries TRBV29-1 and TRBJ2-7; 8 bases align to TRBD1. The CDR3 length is 12 residues. The V gene end was trimmed by 0 bases and the J gene end by 6 bases; junction bases not matched to a gene: 1. Germline CDR1 and CDR2: SQVTM and ANQGSEA. The CDR3 DNA sequence: TGCAGCGTTGAAGATCAGGGGGCCGAGCAGTACTTC. Translated: CSVEDQGAEQYF.

This clonotype was picked up a small number of times. This rearrangement joins TRBV18 to TRBJ1-4; D gene ambiguous. Germline V gives CDR1 KGHSH, CDR2 LQKENI. The CDR3 contains 12 residues. Trimming stripped 4 bases from V and 8 bases from J, with 8 bases between. CDR3 nucleotides: TGTGCCAGCTCACAGGCAAACGAAAAACTGTTTTTT. As protein: CASSQANEKLFF.

In this sample, this clonotype turned up many times. J is TRBJ2-5 and V is TRBV29-1; 8 bases match TRBD2. The CDR3 sequence is 14 residues long. From germline, CDR1 is SQVTM and CDR2 ANQGSEA. The junction had 9 bases not matched to a gene; V was cut back by 0 bases and J by 9 bases. CDR3 DNA: TGCAGCGTTGAAGATTCCGAGCGGGAGAGGGCCCAGTACTTC. Translating it yields CSVEDSERERAQYF. Based on the CDR3 plus reference TRBV29-1 and TRBJ2-5, the full variable domain is SAVISQKPSRDICQRGTSLTIQCQVDSQVTMMFWYRQQPGQSLTLIATANQGSEATYESGFVIDKFPISRPNLTFSTLTVSNMSPEDSSIYLCSVEDSERERAQYFGPGTRLLVL.

This clonotype has just a few counts. The chain uses TRBV7-6 and TRBJ2-3; TRBD1 agrees at 9 bases. V was clipped by 4 bases and J by 7 bases; unmatched bases: 12. This CDR3 has 16 residues. Germline assignment: CDR1 SGHVS and CDR2 FNYEAQ. The CDR3 nucleotides are TGTGCCAGCAGCTCATCCCGGGACAGGGTCTATAATACGCAGTATTTT. Translated, it gives CASSSSRDRVYNTQYF.

This clonotype was observed at least ten times. The chain uses TRBV2 and TRBJ1-1, with D tentatively TRBD1 (5 bases). Germline-derived CDR1 and CDR2 are SNHLY and FYNNEI. The CDR3 runs 11 residues. V was pared by 6 bases and J by 5 bases, with 7 bases between. CDR3 sequence: CASRGETEAFF. CDR3 bases: TGTGCCAGCAGGGGGGAGACTGAAGCTTTCTTT. Together with reference TRBV2 and TRBJ1-1, the CDR3 gives the full variable domain: EPEVTQTPSHQVTQMGQEVILRCVPISNHLYFYWYRQILGQKVEFLVSFYNNEISEKSEIFDDQFSVERPDGSNFTLKIRSTKLEDSAMYFCASRGETEAFFGQGTRLTVV.

This clonotype has a handful of counts. This rearrangement joins TRBV2 to TRBJ1-5; the D is unclear. The CDR3 runs 12 residues. Germline V CDR1 and CDR2: SNHLY, FYNNEI. Trimming left V 10 bases short and J 5 bases short, with 12 bases between. CDR3 nucleotide sequence: TGTGCCACTTCTTCTGGGGATCAGCCCCAGCATTTT. It yields the protein CATSSGDQPQHF.

This clonotype appeared many times. The rearrangement uses TRBV5-6 and TRBJ2-3; D is unresolved. Germline V gene sequence: CDR1 SGHDT, CDR2 YYEEEE. This CDR3 has 14 amino acids. The V end lost 0 bases, the J end lost 6 bases, and 11 bases lay between the germline ends. The CDR3 nucleotides read TGTGCCAGCAGCTTGGTACCGATAGAGGATACGCAGTATTTT. This encodes CASSLVPIEDTQYF.

The table lists this clonotype with many counts. The rearrangement joins TRBV27 to TRBJ2-1; D may match TRBD1 or TRBD2 (5 bases each). The CDR3 is made up of 13 amino acids. Germline CDR1 MNHEY, CDR2 SMNVEV (reference sequence). Deletions cut 10 bases from V and 2 bases from J, with 12 bases between. CDR3 coding DNA: TGTGCCACCCGGACGGGACCCTACAATGAGCAGTTCTTC. Its protein is CATRTGPYNEQFF.

This clonotype was recorded a few times. The chain uses TRBV6-5 and TRBJ2-3, with a weak D call TRBD2 (6 bases). Trimming pared 4 bases from V and 3 bases from J, leaving 14 bases between. The germline V gene has CDR1 MNHEY and CDR2 SVGAGI. CDR3 length: 15 amino acids. Here the CDR3 DNA reads TGTGCCAGCAGTTTTGATCGGGAGAGGACAGATACGCAGTATTTT. Translating it yields CASSFDRERTDTQYF.

This clonotype was seen repeatedly, ten times or more. This chain links TRBV5-4 with TRBJ2-5; D is ambiguous. The ends were cut back, 0 bases at V and 2 bases at J, with 5 bases in the middle. The CDR3 loop spans 13 amino acids. The germline V gene has CDR1 SGHNT and CDR2 YYREEE (reference sequence). This CDR3 reads CASSLVTQETQYF. The CDR3 DNA follows: TGTGCCAGCAGCTTGGTAACTCAAGAGACCCAGTACTTC. The whole variable domain, filled in from reference TRBV5-4 and TRBJ2-5, reads ETGVTQSPTHLIKTRGQQVTLRCSSQSGHNTVSWYQQALGQGPQFIFQYYREEENGRGNFPPRFSGLQFPNYSSELNVNALELDDSALYLCASSLVTQETQYFGPGTRLLVL.

The table lists this clonotype with a few counts. The V gene is TRBV7-8, the J gene TRBJ2-1, with 9 bases that match TRBD2. V gave up 2 bases and J gave up 5 bases; unmatched junction bases: 10. The CDR3 sequence is 17 residues long. Germline V gene sequence: CDR1 SGHVS, CDR2 FQNEAQ. The CDR3 spells CASSLIFAGGLHNEQFF. The CDR3 bases are TGTGCCAGCAGCTTAATTTTCGCGGGAGGGTTGCACAATGAGCAGTTCTTC.

This clonotype has at least ten counts. The chain carries TRBV18 and TRBJ2-3; 7 bases map to TRBD1. V shed 4 bases, J shed 6 bases, and the junction held 4 bases outside the gene matches. The CDR3 totals 13 residues. Germline-derived CDR1 and CDR2 are KGHSH and LQKENI. The CDR3 protein is CASSQGAADTQYF. The CDR3 DNA is TGTGCCAGCTCACAGGGGGCTGCGGATACGCAGTATTTT. Looking up the rest from reference TRBV18 and TRBJ2-3 gives the full variable domain: NAGVMQNPRHLVRRRGQEARLRCSPMKGHSHVYWYRQLPEEGLKFMVYLQKENIIDESGMPKERFSAEFPKEGPSILRIQQVVRGDSAAYFCASSQGAADTQYFGPGTRLTVL.

This clonotype was seen a few times. The chain employs TRBV25-1 and TRBJ2-1; D remains ambiguous. The germline gives CDR1 MGHDK, CDR2 SYGVNS. Trimming left V 1 base short and J 8 bases short, with 3 bases between. The CDR3 runs to 11 residues. The CDR3 sequence is CASSEWYEQFF. CDR3 nucleotide sequence: TGTGCCAGCAGTGAATGGTATGAGCAGTTCTTC.